These 32 T cell receptor beta chains came from one sample sequenced in a study of blood T cell repertoires in COVID-19. TCRdb's copy holds only in-frame clones and misses some; the assay was immunoSEQ multiplex PCR. The repertoire includes 150,000 or so clones, around 87% of them detected once, and roughly 14% sits in the top ten. The sample was peripheral blood. These receptors were collected from a middle-aged woman with acute or convalescent COVID-19.

The chain links TRBV7-3 to TRBJ2-2; D possibly corresponds to TRBD2 (5 bases). The V gene lost 4 bases and the J gene lost 2 bases, with 8 bases spanning the gap. The CDR3 is 14 residues long. Germline V CDR1 and CDR2: SGHTA, FQGTGA. CDR3 loop: CASSYDYNTGELFF. CDR3 DNA: TGTGCCAGCAGCTACGACTACAACACCGGGGAGCTGTTTTTT. Together with reference TRBV7-3 and TRBJ2-2, the CDR3 gives the full variable domain: GAGVSQTPSNKVTEKGKYVELRCDPISGHTALYWYRQSLGQGPEFLIYFQGTGAADDSGLPNDRFFAVRPEGSVSTLKIQRTERGDSAVYLCASSYDYNTGELFFGEGSRLTVL.

The V gene is TRBV10-1, the J gene TRBJ2-3; 13 positions agree with TRBD2. The CDR3 has 18 residues. Per germline, CDR1 WNHNN and CDR2 SYGVQD (reference sequence). With V trimmed by 5 bases and J by 2 bases, 10 bases remained unmatched. CDR3 protein: CASSPSGLAGLNTDTQYF. The CDR3 DNA reads TGCGCCAGCAGTCCATCGGGACTAGCGGGATTGAACACAGATACGCAGTATTTT.

The chain is built from TRBV28 and TRBJ2-4; a possible D gene is TRBD1 (6 bases). In germline, CDR1 is MDHEN, CDR2 SYDVKM. Trimming stripped 8 bases from V and 7 bases from J, with 12 bases between. The CDR3 has 12 amino acids. For the CDR3, the DNA is TGTGCCAGCCGACAGGCCCCCAACATTCAGTACTTC. Protein sequence: CASRQAPNIQYF.

The chain combines TRBV7-8 with TRBJ1-4; maybe TRBD1 (6 bases). V lost 5 bases, J lost 5 bases, and 12 bases lay in between. This CDR3 region has 14 residues. Germline CDR1 reads SGHVS; CDR2 reads FQNEAQ. The CDR3 DNA reads TGTGCCAGCAGCAGCGGGACACCGAATGAAAAACTGTTTTTT. Translation: CASSSGTPNEKLFF.

The V call is TRBV10-3, the J call TRBJ1-6; weak D call: TRBD1 (6 bases). With 10 bases removed from V and 10 bases from J, the gap between germline ends came to 20 bases. The CDR3 runs 14 residues. CDR1 and CDR2 (germline): ENHRY, SYGVKD. The CDR3 DNA reads as TGTGCCACCGCGGCGGGGGGGCGCGGATCACCCCTCCACTTT. Protein sequence: CATAAGGRGSPLHF.

This chain connects TRBV21-1 to TRBJ2-7; TRBD1 is the table's D call, not checked against the DNA. TRBV21-1 is described as a pseudogene. The CDR3 has 15 amino acids. The CDR3 spells CASSTGGPPTYEQYF. Written as DNA, the CDR3 is TGTGCCAGCAGCACAGGGGGTCCCCCTACCTACGAGCAGTACTTC.

The chain links TRBV12-5 to TRBJ1-1; a weak D match, TRBD1 (6 bases). This CDR3 comprises 17 residues. CDR1 LGHNT and CDR2 FRNRAP come from the germline V gene. With 3 bases removed from V and 4 bases from J, the gap between germline ends came to 21 bases. The CDR3 region has the DNA TGTGCTAGTGGTTTATCCCATAATTGGGACATAACCACTGAAGCTTTCTTT. This gives the protein CASGLSHNWDITTEAFF.

CDR3 sequence reads: CASSGQLGLAKNIQYF. CDR3 sequence (DNA): TGTGCCAGCAGCGGACAGCTGGGGTTAGCCAAAAACATTCAGTACTTC. The rearrangement uses TRBV5-4 and TRBJ2-4; weak D call: TRBD1 (6 bases). Germline CDR1 and CDR2: SGHNT and YYREEE (reference sequence). The CDR3 spans 16 residues. V was pared by 4 bases and J by 0 bases, with 14 bases between.

The V gene is TRBV15, the J gene TRBJ2-2; TRBD2 agrees at 9 bases. Trimming cost V 9 bases and J 3 bases; bases outside gene matches: 5. Germline V lookup: CDR1 LNHNV, CDR2 YYDKDF (reference sequence). CDR3 length: 14 residues. The CDR3 here is CATKTSGYTGELFF. CDR3 nucleotide sequence: TGTGCCACTAAGACTAGCGGATACACCGGGGAGCTGTTTTTT.

The chain carries TRBV4-1 and TRBJ2-7, with TRBD1 matching over 9 bases. V shed 5 bases and J 1 base; nucleotides not matched to a gene: 6. CDR1 is MGHRA and CDR2 is YSYEKL in the germline V gene. This CDR3 region has 15 residues. DNA of the CDR3: TGCGCCAGCAGCGCGACAGGGGGGGGGTCCTACGAGCAGTACTTC. Its translation: CASSATGGGSYEQYF.

The chain recombines TRBV20-1 with TRBJ2-1; tentatively, D is TRBD2 (5 bases). CDR1 and CDR2 (germline): DFQATT, SNEGSKA (reference sequence). V lost 3 bases to trimming and J lost 6 bases, with 18 bases between them. The CDR3 is made up of 15 amino acids. The CDR3 nucleotides read TGCAGTGCTAGTTGGGCGGGCCAAGGGCTCAATGAGCAGTTCTTC. Encoded protein: CSASWAGQGLNEQFF.

This clone was seen only a few times. The chain carries TRBV5-1 and TRBJ2-2; D might be TRBD2 (5 bases). The V end lost 4 bases, the J end lost 2 bases, and 18 bases lay between the germline ends. The CDR3 covers 17 residues. Germline assignment: CDR1 SGHRS and CDR2 YFSETQ. Here the CDR3 reads CASSIYSGFRNTGELFF. Here the CDR3 DNA reads TGCGCCAGCAGCATTTATTCGGGGTTCCGAAACACCGGGGAGCTGTTTTTT.

The CDR3 DNA sequence: TGTGCCAGTAGTCGGGACAGGGCGAACACCGGGGAGCTGTTTTTT. Its translation is CASSRDRANTGELFF. This chain uses TRBV19 with TRBJ2-2; TRBD1 aligns across 9 bases. Germline values: CDR1 LNHDA, CDR2 SQIVND (reference sequence). The CDR3 totals 15 residues. Trimming removed 5 bases from V and 0 bases from J; junction bases left unmatched: 1. Full variable domain (missing parts from reference TRBV19 and TRBJ2-2): DGGITQSPKYLFRKEGQNVTLSCEQNLNHDAMYWYRQDPGQGLRLIYYSQIVNDFQKGDIAEGYSVSREKKESFPLTVTSAQKNPTAFYLCASSRDRANTGELFFGEGSRLTVL.

This sequence joins TRBV7-2 and TRBJ2-5; tentatively, D is TRBD1 (6 bases). Trimming removed 3 bases from V and 7 bases from J, with 21 bases in between. This CDR3 comprises 16 residues. CDR1 SGHTA and CDR2 FQGNSA come from the germline V gene. As DNA, the CDR3 is TGTGCCAGCAGCTTGGAAACCGGGACAACCCGGCGGACCCAGTACTTC. This sequence encodes CASSLETGTTRRTQYF.

This chain connects TRBV10-3 to TRBJ2-7; D is unresolved. V gave up 4 bases and J gave up 0 bases, with 7 bases separating them. CDR3 size: 13 residues. Germline lookup yields CDR1 ENHRY and CDR2 SYGVKD. The CDR3 loop is CAISAFNSYEQYF. CDR3 nucleotide sequence: TGTGCCATCAGTGCCTTTAACTCCTACGAGCAGTACTTC.

V gene TRBV12-5 combines with J gene TRBJ2-1; 9 bases line up with TRBD2. The CDR3 is made up of 15 amino acids. Germline assignment: CDR1 LGHNT and CDR2 FRNRAP. The junction had 6 bases not matched to a gene; V was cut back by 6 bases and J by 3 bases. CDR3 DNA sequence: TGTGCTAGTGGACAGCTAGCGGGAAACTACAATGAGCAGTTCTTC. This translates into CASGQLAGNYNEQFF.

The genes are TRBV18 and TRBJ2-6; D is uncertain. Trimming cost V 2 bases and J 0 bases, with 11 bases left between them. CDR1 is KGHSH and CDR2 is LQKENI in the germline V gene. The CDR3 loop spans 17 amino acids. The CDR3: CASSPLTDNSGANVLTF. In DNA form, the CDR3 reads TGTGCCAGCTCACCATTGACCGACAACTCTGGGGCCAACGTCCTGACTTTC.

This chain connects TRBV5-1 to TRBJ1-3; possible D gene TRBD1, 5 bases. The CDR3 totals 15 residues. Germline V CDR1 and CDR2: SGHRS, YFSETQ. The ends were cut back, 4 bases at V and 4 bases at J, with 15 bases in the middle. In DNA, the CDR3 is TGCGCCAGCAGCGTTCGCCAGGGAACAGGAAACACCATATATTTT. Translation: CASSVRQGTGNTIYF. Complete variable domain (other parts from reference TRBV5-1 and TRBJ1-3): KAGVTQTPRYLIKTRGQQVTLSCSPISGHRSVSWYQQTPGQGLQFLFEYFSETQRNKGNFPGRFSGRQFSNSRSEMNVSTLELGDSALYLCASSVRQGTGNTIYFGEGSWLTVV.

The CDR3: CASSHGGSGGLDEQYF. The DNA of the CDR3 is TGTGCCAGCAGCCATGGGGGGAGCGGGGGGCTTGACGAGCAGTACTTC. The chain is built from TRBV4-2 and TRBJ2-7; 9 bases agree with TRBD2. Looked up from germline, CDR1 is LGHNA and CDR2 is YNFKEQ. The CDR3 contains 16 residues. The V gene end was trimmed by 3 bases and the J gene end by 5 bases; junction bases not matched to a gene: 11.

The chain links TRBV2 to TRBJ1-3; D is ambiguous. The CDR3 spans 14 residues. The germline V gene has CDR1 SNHLY and CDR2 FYNNEI. Deletions cut 3 bases from V and 0 bases from J, with 6 bases between. CDR3 sequence (DNA): TGTGCCAGCAGTGACCCCCGCTCTGGAAACACCATATATTTT. This gives the protein CASSDPRSGNTIYF.

The CDR3 DNA follows: TGCGCCAGCAGCTTTGCCGGAGAGGGCTATGGCTACACCTTC. It encodes CASSFAGEGYGYTF. The J gene is TRBJ1-2, the V gene TRBV5-1; D is unresolved. Between the trimmed V and J ends, which lost 2 bases and 4 bases, there was a span of 12 bases. This CDR3 is 14 amino acids long. CDR1 is SGHRS, CDR2 YFSETQ, per germline.

This chain links TRBV2 with TRBJ2-3; D is perhaps TRBD2 (5 bases). Looked up from germline, CDR1 is SNHLY and CDR2 is FYNNEI. V gave up 7 bases and J gave up 2 bases, with 10 bases separating them. The CDR3 covers 13 residues. CDR3 amino acids: CASKWRFTDTQYF. In DNA form, the CDR3 reads TGTGCCAGCAAGTGGAGGTTCACAGATACGCAGTATTTT.

The chain uses TRBV18 and TRBJ2-6; D call uncertain. Trimming removed 3 bases from V and 0 bases from J, with 9 bases in between. The CDR3 length is 16 residues. Germline V gives CDR1 KGHSH, CDR2 LQKENI. CDR3 protein: CASSPSVTSGANVLTF. The CDR3 DNA follows: TGTGCCAGCTCACCTTCAGTAACCTCTGGGGCCAACGTCCTGACTTTC.

This chain links TRBV11-1 with TRBJ2-6; D not resolved. Germline CDR1 and CDR2: SGHAT and FQDESV (reference sequence). Trimming pared 2 bases from V and 0 bases from J, leaving 8 bases between. This CDR3 has 16 amino acids. Here the CDR3 DNA reads TGTGCCAGCAGCTTAAGTGGCAGCTCTGGGGCCAACGTCCTGACTTTC. The encoded protein is CASSLSGSSGANVLTF.

This chain uses TRBV10-3 with TRBJ1-4; D unclear. The CDR3 contains 14 residues. The germline gives CDR1 ENHRY, CDR2 SYGVKD. V lost 4 bases and J lost 7, with 13 bases in between. CDR3 DNA sequence: TGTGCCATCAGTGCGCATAGCAAAGCTGAAAAACTGTTTTTT. Protein sequence: CAISAHSKAEKLFF.

The count of this clone is one. The chain joins TRBV6-6 to TRBJ2-1; TRBD2 aligns across 10 bases. The CDR3 runs 15 residues. CDR1 is MNHNY, CDR2 SVGAGI, per germline (reference sequence). V lost 4 bases and J lost 0; bases outside the gene matches: 0. The CDR3 is CASSSSGSSYNEQFF. CDR3 coding DNA: TGTGCCAGCAGTTCTAGCGGGAGCTCCTACAATGAGCAGTTCTTC.

The chain links TRBV19 to TRBJ1-2; the match to TRBD1 covers 7 bases. The V gene's germline CDR1 is LNHDA and CDR2 SQIVND (reference sequence). V lost 5 bases and J lost 3; bases outside the gene matches: 6. The CDR3 has 14 amino acids. CDR3 coding DNA: TGTGCCAGTAGTTTGGGACAGCTAGACTATGGCTACACCTTC. Translation gives CASSLGQLDYGYTF.

V usage is TRBV6-5 and J usage is TRBJ2-7; 10 nucleotides align to TRBD1. CDR1 and CDR2 from the germline V gene are MNHEY and SVGAGI. V lost 4 bases and J lost 3; bases outside the gene matches: 9. This CDR3 is 16 amino acids long. The CDR3 loop is CASSFSRDRGIYEQYF. CDR3 DNA sequence: TGTGCCAGCAGTTTCTCTCGGGACAGGGGCATCTACGAGCAGTACTTC.

The V and J genes are TRBV27 and TRBJ2-4; 11 bases map to TRBD2. The trim removed 3 bases at V and 1 base at J, leaving 5 bases unmatched. CDR1 is MNHEY, CDR2 SMNVEV, per germline (reference sequence). The CDR3 totals 17 residues. The chain's CDR3 is CASSFSSGGYAKNIQYF. CDR3 DNA: TGTGCCAGCAGTTTTTCTAGCGGGGGGTACGCCAAAAACATTCAGTACTTC.

This CDR3 reads CASSMTRGNEKLFF. CDR3 coding DNA: TGTGCCAGTAGTATGACAAGGGGAAATGAAAAACTGTTTTTT. This chain links TRBV19 with TRBJ1-4, with D maybe TRBD1 (5 bases). CDR1 and CDR2 from the germline V gene are LNHDA and SQIVND (reference sequence). The CDR3 has 14 amino acids. Trimming left V 3 bases short and J 5 bases short, with 10 bases between.

V and J are TRBV3-1 (or the pseudogene TRBV3-2) and TRBJ2-3; 8 bases agree with TRBD2. Trimming at V came to 4 bases and at J to 4 bases, leaving 7 bases not matched to a gene. Looked up from germline, CDR1 is LGHDT and CDR2 is YNNKEL (reference sequence). The CDR3 contains 15 residues. This CDR3 is CASSPGLVNADTQYF. The CDR3 DNA follows: TGTGCCAGCAGCCCGGGACTAGTCAATGCAGATACGCAGTATTTT.

This CDR3 is CASSPGTSGRALGYEQYF. The CDR3 DNA reads TGTGCCAGCAGCCCCGGGACTAGCGGGAGGGCCCTCGGTTACGAGCAGTACTTC. This sequence joins TRBV11-3 and TRBJ2-7; TRBD2 matches 16 bases. This CDR3 is 18 amino acids long. From germline, CDR1 is SGHNT and CDR2 YENEEA. V lost 5 bases and J lost 4; bases outside the gene matches: 11.